This T cell receptor (beta chain) was sequenced for a study of cytomegalovirus exposure and HLA in healthy donors (dated by TCRdb to the late 2010s). As for the study more broadly: A later analysis indicated that the 95 to 150 validation repertoires were generated on the platform also employed for the 700 or so repertoires of the first cohort. The study aimed to test whether signatures of past pathogen exposure could be identified by cataloging public T cell receptors. Besides the first cohort of under 700 subjects, a separate validation cohort made up of about 120 different subjects was used. To predict cytomegalovirus infection status, the study brought together high-throughput TCR immunosequencing, statistical association of individual TCRs with disease status, and machine learning.

Note on this clone: Its antigen specificity is not known. No much larger clone is present one base from it, and per-base qualities are unavailable.

Separate from the approximately 730-subject first cohort, the validation cohort of about 120 subjects was the group to which the donors belonged. Taken from cysteine to phenylalanine, the CDR3 has 13 residues. Only the CDR3 part of the read is kept: 39 bases, read in frame from the first base. V lost 6 bases and J lost 0 bases; the stretch between them is 8 bases long. The germline V gene (reference sequence) yields LNHDA for CDR1 and SQIVND for CDR2. The paper as a whole reports these results and caveats: Subsequent analysis determined that TCRs grouped into clusters in the first cohort also showed a tendency toward co-occurrence across the 90 to 150 validation repertoires, and 85% to 95% of cluster scores exceeded 0. The authors suggested that the approach could potentially be generalized to other disease states and immunological phenotypes. All 130 or so repertoires were used to score co-occurrence in the validation cohort in a later analysis, because that analysis had no HLA typing for the cohort. In the study, about 150 TCR beta chains were listed as associated with cytomegalovirus. The classifier was reported to diagnose cytomegalovirus status with high specificity and sensitivity in both the original cohort and the validation cohort. A few of the identified cytomegalovirus-associated TCR beta chains were confirmed in vitro to be specific for cytomegalovirus antigens. Most TCR sequences were seen in very few donors, while some public TCRs were found in many individuals.

Library preparation used the immunoSEQ multiplex PCR assay. Per the source publication's procedure: To diagnose cytomegalovirus status from the catalog of TCR beta chain sequences, a statistical classification framework was built. Drawn from immuneACCESS, this table holds only the in-frame rearrangements with V and J called that TCRdb kept. Clones are partly lost; checked studies trace under half to an unresolved V gene and leave the rest unexplained. That table furnishes V, J and clone size, whereas the DNA furnished D and trimming. This sample comprises about 220,000 clones, around 88% of them detected only once. Together, the top ten hold roughly 2.8% of the sample.

This clonotype was obtained from a woman aged 18-29 years in good health and CMV-seronegative. Sequencing was performed on PBMCs. The sequence links TRBV19 to TRBJ2-5; no confident D gene assignment can be made. This receptor has the CDR3 CASSIADQETQYF. The DNA sequence is given as TGTGCCAGTAGCATTGCAGACCAAGAGACCCAGTACTTC.